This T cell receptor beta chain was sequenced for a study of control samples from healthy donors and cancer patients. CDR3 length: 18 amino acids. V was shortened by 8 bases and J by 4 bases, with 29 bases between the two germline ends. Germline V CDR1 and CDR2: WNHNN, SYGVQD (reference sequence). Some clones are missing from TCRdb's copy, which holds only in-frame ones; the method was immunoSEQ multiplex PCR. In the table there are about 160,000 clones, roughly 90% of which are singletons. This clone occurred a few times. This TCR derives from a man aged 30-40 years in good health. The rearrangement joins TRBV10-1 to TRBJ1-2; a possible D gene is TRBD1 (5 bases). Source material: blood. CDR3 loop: CASRWASAIVGGVYGYTF. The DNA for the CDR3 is TGCGCCAGCCGGTGGGCGTCGGCGATTGTAGGAGGGGTCTATGGCTACACCTTC.